This entry describes one TCR beta chain. In the original processing: Amplification of reference gene primers provided the estimated nucleated cell counts. The table came from immunoSEQ multiplex PCR; TCRdb's copy has only in-frame clones and leaves some out. That table supplies the V and J calls and clone size; D and trimming were determined from the DNA. The sample has 200,000 to 250,000 clones, roughly nine tenths seen once. V shed 5 bases, J shed 6 bases, and the junction held 4 bases outside the gene matches. The CDR3 totals 15 residues. CDR1 is MNHEY and CDR2 is SVGAGI in the germline V gene. The sample belongs to a study of blood T cell repertoires in COVID-19. The wider study: Specimens from acute and convalescent COVID-19 originated in the United States, Italy and Spain. The cDNA or gDNA used as material had been derived from T cells, B-cell-depleted T cells, or PBMCs.

The chain has TRBV6-5 and TRBJ2-2; the match to TRBD2 covers 12 bases. Material for sequencing was peripheral blood. The origin of this receptor is a man between 40 and 49 years old with active or convalescent COVID-19. The CDR3 bases are TGTGCCAGCAGTCTAGCGGGGGGGCAGGCCGGGGAGCTGTTTTTT. Amino acids: CASSLAGGQAGELFF.